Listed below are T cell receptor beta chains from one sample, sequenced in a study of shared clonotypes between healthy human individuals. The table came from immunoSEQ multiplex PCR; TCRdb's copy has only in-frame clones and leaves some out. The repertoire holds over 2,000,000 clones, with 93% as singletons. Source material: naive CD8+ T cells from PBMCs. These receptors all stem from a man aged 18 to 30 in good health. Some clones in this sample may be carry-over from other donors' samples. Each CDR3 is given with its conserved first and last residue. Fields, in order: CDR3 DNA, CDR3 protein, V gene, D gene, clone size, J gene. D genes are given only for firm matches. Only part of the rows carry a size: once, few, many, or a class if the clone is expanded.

CDR3nt: TGTGCCAGCAGCTACACTAGCGGGAGGAATGAGCAGTTCTTC
CDR3aa: CASSYTSGRNEQFF
v_gene: TRBV7-2
d_gene: TRBD2
abundance: NA
j_gene: TRBJ2-1

CDR3nt: TGTGCCAGCAGTCCAATCCGAACTAGCGGGAGGTTGAGCGAGCAGTACTTC
CDR3aa: CASSPIRTSGRLSEQYF
v_gene: TRBV27
d_gene: TRBD2
abundance: NA
j_gene: TRBJ2-7

CDR3nt: TGTGCCAGCAGTTTAGGGGCGGCCCAGTACTTC
CDR3aa: CASSLGAAQYF
v_gene: TRBV27
d_gene: NA
abundance: NA
j_gene: TRBJ2-5

CDR3nt: TGCAGTGCTAGAGATAGGAATGAGCAGTTCTTC
CDR3aa: CSARDRNEQFF
v_gene: TRBV20-1
d_gene: NA
abundance: NA
j_gene: TRBJ2-1

CDR3nt: TGTGCCAGCAGTGACCCGAGGGACAATCAGCCCCAGCATTTT
CDR3aa: CASSDPRDNQPQHF
v_gene: TRBV2
d_gene: NA
abundance: once
j_gene: TRBJ1-5

CDR3nt: TGCGCCAGCAGCCCGGACTACTCCTACGAGCAGTACTTC
CDR3aa: CASSPDYSYEQYF
v_gene: TRBV5-1
d_gene: NA
abundance: NA
j_gene: TRBJ2-7

CDR3nt: TGTGCCAGCAGTCGGGACAGGGGGAATGAGCAGTTCTTC
CDR3aa: CASSRDRGNEQFF
v_gene: TRBV7-3
d_gene: TRBD1
abundance: NA
j_gene: TRBJ2-1

CDR3nt: TGTGCCATCAGTCTTGGGGCCTACTACGAGCAGTACTTC
CDR3aa: CAISLGAYYEQYF
v_gene: TRBV10-3
d_gene: NA
abundance: NA
j_gene: TRBJ2-7

CDR3nt: TGTGCCAGCAGGCTAAATACAGGGCCCGGGGGCTACGAGCAGTACTTC
CDR3aa: CASRLNTGPGGYEQYF
v_gene: TRBV11-3
d_gene: NA
abundance: NA
j_gene: TRBJ2-7

CDR3nt: TGTGCCAGCAGCGTAGGGTCTGCAACTAATGAAAAACTGTTTTTT
CDR3aa: CASSVGSATNEKLFF
v_gene: TRBV9
d_gene: NA
abundance: NA
j_gene: TRBJ1-4

CDR3nt: TGTGCCAGCAGCTGGGGGTTTCGGGCGGCTAATGAAAAACTGTTTTTT
CDR3aa: CASSWGFRAANEKLFF
v_gene: TRBV7-2
d_gene: NA
abundance: NA
j_gene: TRBJ1-4

CDR3nt: TGTGCCTGGAGTGTTACTACTGGGCCCTACGAGCAGTACTTC
CDR3aa: CAWSVTTGPYEQYF
v_gene: TRBV30
d_gene: NA
abundance: once
j_gene: TRBJ2-7

CDR3nt: TGTGCCAGCAGCTTATCGGGAGTTGAAGAGCAGTTCTTC
CDR3aa: CASSLSGVEEQFF
v_gene: TRBV7-9
d_gene: NA
abundance: NA
j_gene: TRBJ2-1

CDR3nt: TGTGCCAGCAGTGAAGGGCCGGGGACACTAAATGAAAAACTGTTTTTT
CDR3aa: CASSEGPGTLNEKLFF
v_gene: TRBV6-1
d_gene: NA
abundance: NA
j_gene: TRBJ1-4

CDR3nt: TGTGCCAGCAGCTTAAAGGAGACCCAGTACTTC
CDR3aa: CASSLKETQYF
v_gene: TRBV7-9
d_gene: NA
abundance: NA
j_gene: TRBJ2-5

CDR3nt: TGTGCCAGCAGCTCCAAAGGGGGCACAGATACGCAGTATTTT
CDR3aa: CASSSKGGTDTQYF
v_gene: TRBV7-9
d_gene: NA
abundance: NA
j_gene: TRBJ2-3

CDR3nt: TGTGCCAGCAGCTTAGGACTAGCGGGAAAAGTCTACAATGAGCAGTTCTTC
CDR3aa: CASSLGLAGKVYNEQFF
v_gene: TRBV11-2
d_gene: TRBD2
abundance: NA
j_gene: TRBJ2-1

CDR3nt: TGTGCCAGCAGCTTAGACGGACAGGTCCTATACGAGCAGTACTTC
CDR3aa: CASSLDGQVLYEQYF
v_gene: TRBV7-9
d_gene: TRBD1
abundance: NA
j_gene: TRBJ2-7

CDR3nt: TGTGCCAGCAGTTTATCGGGACAAGGGTTCTCCTACGAGCAGTACTTC
CDR3aa: CASSLSGQGFSYEQYF
v_gene: TRBV27
d_gene: NA
abundance: NA
j_gene: TRBJ2-7

CDR3nt: TGTGCCAGTAGTTCCCGGGAGATGAGGGAGACCCAGTACTTC
CDR3aa: CASSSREMRETQYF
v_gene: TRBV19
d_gene: NA
abundance: NA
j_gene: TRBJ2-5

CDR3nt: TGTGCCAGCAGCCCCGAGTTGGGGTTTCGAGGCTACACCTTC
CDR3aa: CASSPELGFRGYTF
v_gene: TRBV7-9
d_gene: NA
abundance: NA
j_gene: TRBJ1-2

CDR3nt: TGTGCCAGCAGTTACTCGGGGACAGATATGTCTGTTTTT
CDR3aa: CASSYSGTDMSVF
v_gene: TRBV6-5
d_gene: TRBD1
abundance: NA
j_gene: TRBJ1-4

CDR3nt: TGTGCCAGCAGCTTAGAACTTGGGCCCGAAGCTTTCTTT
CDR3aa: CASSLELGPEAFF
v_gene: TRBV7-9
d_gene: NA
abundance: few
j_gene: TRBJ1-1

CDR3nt: TGCAGCGTTGTTTCCTCTACAGGAATCGATCAGCCCCAGCATTTT
CDR3aa: CSVVSSTGIDQPQHF
v_gene: TRBV29-1
d_gene: NA
abundance: NA
j_gene: TRBJ1-5

CDR3nt: TGTGCCAGCAAAACCGGGACAGGGGGTCTCGAGCAGTACTTC
CDR3aa: CASKTGTGGLEQYF
v_gene: TRBV6-1
d_gene: TRBD1
abundance: NA
j_gene: TRBJ2-7

CDR3nt: TGTGCCAGCAGCTACCTGGGACTAGCGGGACTAGCGAACACCGGGGAGCTGTTTTTT
CDR3aa: CASSYLGLAGLANTGELFF
v_gene: TRBV7-8
d_gene: TRBD2
abundance: NA
j_gene: TRBJ2-2

CDR3nt: TGTGCCAGCAGCTCTACAGGGGGTAATGGCTACACCTTC
CDR3aa: CASSSTGGNGYTF
v_gene: TRBV7-6
d_gene: TRBD1
abundance: NA
j_gene: TRBJ1-2

CDR3nt: TGCGCCAGCAGCCAAGATCTGGGCCTTCAGGGTAACGAGCAGTACTTC
CDR3aa: CASSQDLGLQGNEQYF
v_gene: TRBV4-3
d_gene: NA
abundance: NA
j_gene: TRBJ2-7

CDR3nt: TGTGCCAGCAGCCAAGAAGGAGGCCCCTACGAGCAGTACTTC
CDR3aa: CASSQEGGPYEQYF
v_gene: TRBV4-2
d_gene: NA
abundance: NA
j_gene: TRBJ2-7

CDR3nt: TGCGCCAGCAGCCAATCCCCGGGACTAGCGGGAGAGGAGGCCGATGAGCAGTTCTTC
CDR3aa: CASSQSPGLAGEEADEQFF
v_gene: TRBV4-3
d_gene: TRBD2
abundance: NA
j_gene: TRBJ2-1

CDR3nt: TGTGCCAGCAGCTTTGCGGCAGGGGGAGAGCAGTTCTTC
CDR3aa: CASSFAAGGEQFF
v_gene: TRBV7-9
d_gene: TRBD1
abundance: once
j_gene: TRBJ2-1

CDR3nt: TGTGCCAGTAGTGCCGACCGGGACAGGGGTTGGACTGAAGCTTTCTTT
CDR3aa: CASSADRDRGWTEAFF
v_gene: TRBV19
d_gene: TRBD1
abundance: NA
j_gene: TRBJ1-1

CDR3nt: TGTGCCAGCAGCTGGGGATCTGAAGCTTTCTTT
CDR3aa: CASSWGSEAFF
v_gene: TRBV28
d_gene: NA
abundance: NA
j_gene: TRBJ1-1

CDR3nt: TGTGCCAGCAGCCCAAGGACAGGGGGCCTTTGGAGAGAAGCTTTCTTT
CDR3aa: CASSPRTGGLWREAFF
v_gene: TRBV5-6
d_gene: TRBD1
abundance: NA
j_gene: TRBJ1-1

CDR3nt: TGTGCCAGCAGTTTCCTCCCGAACACCGGGGAGCTGTTTTTT
CDR3aa: CASSFLPNTGELFF
v_gene: TRBV27
d_gene: NA
abundance: NA
j_gene: TRBJ2-2

CDR3nt: TGTGCCTGGAGTGTCCCCAGGGACTCACAATACGAGCAGTACTTC
CDR3aa: CAWSVPRDSQYEQYF
v_gene: TRBV30
d_gene: NA
abundance: NA
j_gene: TRBJ2-7

CDR3nt: TGTGCCAGCAGTGACCCGGACAGAGCCTACGAGCAGTACTTC
CDR3aa: CASSDPDRAYEQYF
v_gene: TRBV2
d_gene: NA
abundance: NA
j_gene: TRBJ2-7

CDR3nt: TGTGCCTGGAGTAGCAGCCCGAACACTGAAGCTTTCTTT
CDR3aa: CAWSSSPNTEAFF
v_gene: TRBV30
d_gene: NA
abundance: NA
j_gene: TRBJ1-1

CDR3nt: TGTGCCAGCAGCCCCCGGTGGGCGAACACTGAAGCTTTCTTT
CDR3aa: CASSPRWANTEAFF
v_gene: TRBV7-6
d_gene: NA
abundance: NA
j_gene: TRBJ1-1

CDR3nt: TGCGCCAGCAGCTTGGAGGTTAGCGGGCGCCACAATGAGCAGTTCTTC
CDR3aa: CASSLEVSGRHNEQFF
v_gene: TRBV5-1
d_gene: TRBD2
abundance: NA
j_gene: TRBJ2-1

CDR3nt: TGCGCCAGCAGCCAAGATCCGGGAGGGCCCCTCGCAGATACGCAGTATTTT
CDR3aa: CASSQDPGGPLADTQYF
v_gene: TRBV4-3
d_gene: TRBD2
abundance: NA
j_gene: TRBJ2-3

CDR3nt: TGCAGCGGGGGACAGGGGTCCTACGAGCAGTACTTC
CDR3aa: CSGGQGSYEQYF
v_gene: TRBV29-1
d_gene: TRBD1
abundance: NA
j_gene: TRBJ2-7

CDR3nt: TGTGCCAGCAGCCACGGGGGCGAGGAAGAAAAACTGTTTTTT
CDR3aa: CASSHGGEEEKLFF
v_gene: TRBV5-8
d_gene: NA
abundance: NA
j_gene: TRBJ1-4

CDR3nt: TGTGCCAGCAGCGCTTCGAGACAGGGGTTTTACGAGCAGTACTTC
CDR3aa: CASSASRQGFYEQYF
v_gene: TRBV11-2
d_gene: TRBD1
abundance: NA
j_gene: TRBJ2-7

CDR3nt: TGTGCCATCAGTGACGGACAGGGCTACTCCTACGAGCAGTACTTC
CDR3aa: CAISDGQGYSYEQYF
v_gene: TRBV10-3
d_gene: TRBD1
abundance: once
j_gene: TRBJ2-7

CDR3nt: TGCGCCAGCAGTCAGCTTTACAGGGGGGCCTACGAGCAGTACTTC
CDR3aa: CASSQLYRGAYEQYF
v_gene: TRBV23-1
d_gene: TRBD1
abundance: NA
j_gene: TRBJ2-7

CDR3nt: TGTGCCAGCAGTTTACGGGGGCCCTCCTACGAGCAGTACTTC
CDR3aa: CASSLRGPSYEQYF
v_gene: TRBV28
d_gene: NA
abundance: NA
j_gene: TRBJ2-7

CDR3nt: TGCGCCAGCTCGCTCGCAGTTGCAACTAATGAAAAACTGTTTTTT
CDR3aa: CASSLAVATNEKLFF
v_gene: TRBV5-1
d_gene: NA
abundance: NA
j_gene: TRBJ1-4